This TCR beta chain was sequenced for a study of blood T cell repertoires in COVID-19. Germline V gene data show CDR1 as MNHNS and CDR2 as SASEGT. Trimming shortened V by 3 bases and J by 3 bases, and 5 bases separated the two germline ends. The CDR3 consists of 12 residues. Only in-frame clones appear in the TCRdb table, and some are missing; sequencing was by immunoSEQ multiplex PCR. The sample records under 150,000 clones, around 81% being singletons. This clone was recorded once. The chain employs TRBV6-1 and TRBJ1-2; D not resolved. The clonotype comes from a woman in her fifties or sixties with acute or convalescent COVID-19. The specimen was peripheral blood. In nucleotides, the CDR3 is TGTGCCAGCAGTGAGCAGTACTATGGCTACACCTTC. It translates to CASSEQYYGYTF.